This TCR beta chain was sequenced in a study of control samples from healthy donors and cancer patients. The CDR3 runs to 13 residues. From germline, CDR1 is SNHLY and CDR2 FYNNEI. Deletions cut 3 bases from V and 5 bases from J, with 10 bases between. The method was immunoSEQ multiplex PCR; TCRdb's version includes in-frame clones alone and lacks a portion of them. This sample has under 150,000 clones; 85% to 90% occur once, and the top ten carry approximately 1%. This clone is a singleton in its sample. The source of this sequence is a woman in her 50s with colorectal cancer. The gene calls are TRBV2 and TRBJ1-2; possibly TRBD1 for D (5 bases). Sequences were obtained from PBMCs. The CDR3, as DNA: TGTGCCAGCAGTGATGAGGCAGGGTATGGCTACACCTTC. Translated, it gives CASSDEAGYGYTF.